This T cell receptor (beta chain) originates from a study of a mutant IDH1 vaccine in newly diagnosed glioma. Study-level information: Before enrollment, the patients had been treated with radiotherapy alone, temozolomide alone, or both together. Most of them had received both. Study results and caveats: Of all patients, about 94% showed vaccine-induced immune responses.

The time point is: week 11, during vaccination. Vaccination comprised doses that each held 300 ug of mutant IDH1 20-mer peptide, plus topical imiquimod. The germline gives CDR1 SGHRS, CDR2 YFSETQ. The CDR3 contains 15 residues. The V gene lost 0 bases and the J gene lost 6 bases, with 14 bases spanning the gap. The table came from immunoSEQ multiplex PCR; TCRdb's copy has only in-frame clones and leaves some out. The table shows roughly 120,000 clones, with about 82% occurring only once. With respect to this clone: Its target is unknown.

The J gene is TRBJ2-3, the V gene TRBV5-1, with TRBD2 as a possible D gene (6 bases). Sequenced material: PBMCs, taken from a glioma patient whose treatment included an IDH1 peptide vaccine. The sequence came from a man between 40 and 49 years old with glioma. DNA for the CDR3: TGCGCCAGCAGCTTGGCCCCCACTACTAGCGATACGCAGTATTTT. As protein: CASSLAPTTSDTQYF.